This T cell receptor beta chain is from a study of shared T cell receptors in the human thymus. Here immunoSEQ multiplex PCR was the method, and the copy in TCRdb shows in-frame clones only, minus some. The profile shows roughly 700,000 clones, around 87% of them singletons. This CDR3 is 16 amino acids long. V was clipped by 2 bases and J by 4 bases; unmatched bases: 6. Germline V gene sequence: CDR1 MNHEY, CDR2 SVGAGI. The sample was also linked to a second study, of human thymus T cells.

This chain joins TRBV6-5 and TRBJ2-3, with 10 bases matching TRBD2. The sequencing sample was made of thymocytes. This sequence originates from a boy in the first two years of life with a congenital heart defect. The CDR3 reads CASSYVAGGLPDTQYF. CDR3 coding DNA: TGTGCCAGCAGTTACGTAGCGGGAGGACTTCCAGATACGCAGTATTTT.